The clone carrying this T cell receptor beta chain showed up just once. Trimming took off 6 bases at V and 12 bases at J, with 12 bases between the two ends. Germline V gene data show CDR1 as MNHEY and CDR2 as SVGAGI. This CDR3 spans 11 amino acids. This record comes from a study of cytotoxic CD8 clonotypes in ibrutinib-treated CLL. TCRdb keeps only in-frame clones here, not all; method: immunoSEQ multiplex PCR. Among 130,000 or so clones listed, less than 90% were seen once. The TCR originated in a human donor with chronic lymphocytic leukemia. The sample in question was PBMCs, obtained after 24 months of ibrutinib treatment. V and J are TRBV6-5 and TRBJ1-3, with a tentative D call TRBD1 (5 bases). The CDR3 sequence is CASSRDWGIYF. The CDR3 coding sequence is TGTGCCAGCAGCCGGGACTGGGGCATATATTTT.